This TCR beta chain was obtained from a study of cytomegalovirus exposure and HLA in healthy donors (TCRdb year 2017). For context, the study as a whole: An earlier analysis of approximately 590 of the donors reported about 250 Gb of sequence data and some 100 million unique TCR beta sequences from roughly 200 million T cells. Genome-wide SNP genotypes for about three fifths of the roughly 670 donors were used in a later genetic analysis, which treated that subset as a discovery cohort. The genetic ancestry cluster associated with self-reported Caucasian donors included 65% to 90% of the roughly 390 genotyped donors. Among almost 400 genotyped donors of the cohort, an average of 235,054 unique TCR beta nucleotide sequences were sequenced per donor, roughly 20% of them non-productive. The study used immunosequencing to profile the T cell repertoires of approximately 690 subjects and linked those repertoires to cytomegalovirus serostatus. Roughly 5 DR-DQ haplotypes were treated as single units for association and clustering because of strong linkage in the cohort. All discovery cohort repertoires had been generated using a single sequencing platform. To decide whether each TCR beta V gene segment behaved as functional or pseudogenic, an earlier analysis of fewer than 750 of the donors relied on high-throughput TCR beta sequencing. Donor age, sex, ethnicity and CMV serostatus were compiled together with the repertoire data. An early release covering about 600 HLA-typed donors comprised roughly 300 gigabases of sequencing data and tens of millions of unique TCR sequences. Rather than using new phenotypic data, the later analysis identified candidate immune exposures from TCR beta sequences and from how often those sequences occurred across donors. In addition to the first cohort of 500 to 850 subjects, a separate validation cohort of approximately 130 different subjects was used. The study combined high-throughput TCR immunosequencing, statistical association of individual TCRs with disease status, and machine learning to predict cytomegalovirus infection status. HLA typing included class I and class II loci at four-digit resolution. A later analysis re-examined previously published TCR beta repertoires from roughly 720 donors and added high-resolution HLA genotyping to investigate patterns of TCR occurrence. The aim of the study was to test whether cataloging public T cell receptors could identify signatures of past pathogen exposure. The number of typed donors differed by locus: 629-630 for A, B, C, DRB1 and DQB1; some 540 for DQA1; around 580 for DPA1; and about 450 for DPB1.

Based on the germline V gene (reference sequence), the CDR1 and CDR2 sequences are MNHEY and SMNVEV. The germline V end is reduced by 10 bases and the J end by 6 bases; junction bases left unmatched: 21. The CDR3 runs 17 residues from the cysteine to the phenylalanine. The DNA shown is the 51-base CDR3, in frame from base 1. Comments on this clone: Its antigen remains undetermined. No clone much larger than this one lies a single base away; base qualities are absent.

Broader findings and caveats from the paper: Because some donors lacked HLA typing at each locus, the association tests relied only on the typed subset. A later analysis found that most CMV-associated TCR beta chains appeared HLA-restricted, with HLA associations seemingly driven largely by CMV exposure. Some IMGT-functional V segments, including TRBV6-2 and TRBV6-3, could not be distinguished by the 87-base-pair reads and were therefore excluded. Correlated functional status among segregating V segments might reflect linkage disequilibrium, but an unknown experimental factor could not be ruled out. An association between a missense DCLRE1C variant and V-gene and J-gene trimming of TCR beta chains was found in a later genetic analysis and replicated in an independent cohort. In a later analysis, several top co-occurrence clusters were reported to appear linked to parvovirus B19, influenza, CMV and Epstein-Barr virus. In both the original and validation cohorts, the classifier was reported to diagnose cytomegalovirus status with high specificity and sensitivity. Because counts were too low, approximately 15 rarely observed V segments, including chromosome 9 orphons, were excluded from the earlier analysis of about 500 of the donors. In vitro tests confirmed that a few of the cytomegalovirus-associated TCR beta chains recognize cytomegalovirus antigens. According to a later genetic analysis, donors in an Asian-associated ancestry cluster had fewer N-insertions in productive TCRs than the approximately 650-donor mean. Most TCR sequences were observed very rarely across donors, whereas some public TCRs were present in many individuals. A further reported finding was that TCR beta sequences accurately predicted the HLA-A and HLA-B alleles for most subjects in the first cohort. Specific HLA alleles were associated with 15,000 to 20,000 TCR beta sequences at a false discovery rate of 0.05 in a later analysis. Compared with equally common non-associated chains, HLA-associated TCR beta chains in a later analysis were more clonally expanded and had lower generation probabilities. The study listed approximately 150 TCR beta chains as associated with cytomegalovirus. CMV serostatus was the only immune exposure information available for the cohort. Roughly uniform sequencing depth across donors was assumed in presence/absence analyses, although this assumption may not hold. Strong co-occurrence of HLA alleles, especially DR and DQ, made assigning TCR associations to individual alleles difficult. A later analysis found that TCR association rates varied across HLA loci, with DRB1 alleles showing the most associated TCRs and HLA-C alleles the fewest. A cluster of highly shared sequence variants was judged likely to be a technical artifact of the sequencing pipeline. Broadly in line with IMGT annotations, most TCR beta V segments showed up in productive rearrangements about 90% or about 30% of the time in an earlier analysis of several hundred of the donors. In this cohort, only TCR beta chains were sequenced, and detectable features were limited by the absence of alpha or paired-chain data. The authors suggested that the approach could potentially be extended to other disease states and immunological phenotypes.

The cohort was made up of 666 healthy bone marrow donors. All cohort members were sampled while nominally healthy, although unrecorded immune exposures were likely present. The donor tested CMV seronegative and was one of the 352 seronegative cohort members. A peripheral blood sample was collected from each donor, and TCR beta sequencing was performed on peripheral blood mononuclear cells. The Qiagen DNeasy Blood Extraction Kit was used to extract genomic DNA from the blood cell samples. Libraries were prepared through the immunoSEQ multiplex PCR assay. For the multiplex PCR, a mixture combining 60 forward primers for TCR Vbeta segments and 13 reverse primers for TCR Jbeta segments was used. Amplification of the CDR3 region of rearranged TCR beta genes was performed with a multiplex PCR assay on genomic DNA. Amplified TCR beta libraries were sequenced as 87-base-pair reads on the Illumina HiSeq System. In the paper's pipeline: Across the 500 to 700 repertoires, a later analysis counted some 80 million unique TCR beta chains, roughly 11 million of which were shared by at least two donors. To remove PCR and sequencing errors, raw reads were error-corrected and collapsed into unique sequences using a nearest-neighbor algorithm that merged closely related sequences. CDR3 sequences were aligned to IMGT reference sequences to assign V, D and J gene segments. For a sequence to be retained, at least a six-nucleotide match to both a V gene segment and a J gene segment was required. Rearrangements were classified as productive when the CDR3 lacked stop codons and remained in frame with V and J, and all other rearrangements were classified as non-productive. Following IMGT convention, CDR3 was defined as the stretch from the second conserved V-encoded cysteine to the conserved J-encoded phenylalanine. The earlier analysis of about 640 of the donors excluded any sequence lacking an unambiguous match to a single V gene segment. An earlier analysis of fewer than 650 of the donors classified V segments as functional when productive rearrangements were above 56.7% and as segregating when the standard deviation between donors was above 5%. A statistical classification framework was built for diagnosing cytomegalovirus status from the catalog of TCR beta chain sequences. V and J gene assignment, in a later analysis, came from comparing TCR nucleotide sequences with IMGT/GENE-DB human TR gene sequences. The TCRdist pipeline was used in a later analysis to assign CDR3 sequences and most-parsimonious VDJ recombination scenarios. In a later analysis, every TCR beta chain was defined by the combination of its CDR3 amino acid sequence and its V-gene family, and reads without a unique V-gene family were dropped. A later analysis removed 592 highly shared, low-generation-probability nucleotide sequences to deal with suspected cross-contamination and a sequencing artifact. In a later analysis, a clonal expansion index was calculated for each public chain from normalized within-repertoire ranks of inferred template counts. Generation probabilities in a later analysis came from a VDJ recombination model fitted to out-of-frame rearrangements, and those results were checked against IGoR. Hypergeometric tests were used in a later analysis to score TCR-TCR, TCR-HLA and TCR-CMV co-occurrence, with a repertoire-size bias correction applied to the TCR pairs. To estimate false discovery rates, a later analysis permuted the HLA or CMV assignments 20 times. In a later analysis, co-occurring TCRs were grouped using DBSCAN, and TCRdist sequence similarity was added for clustering within HLA-allele-positive subsets. Repertoires with fewer than 30,000 or more than 120,000 public chains, plus five repertoires with anomalous nucleotide sharing, were excluded from co-occurrence clustering. Held by TCRdb, this immuneACCESS table contains in-frame sequences only and omits some clones. Under half of the omission traces to an unresolved V gene where checked; the cause of the rest is unknown. The DNA was the basis for D and trimming; V, J and clone size are from that table. The sample table records fewer than 200,000 clones; about 90% of these occur just once. Roughly 0.24% of the sample goes to the ten largest clones.

Recombination joined TRBV27 with TRBJ2-3; the central 8 bases match TRBD2. The source material was PBMCs. The sequence derives from a girl in the first two years of life in good health and CMV-seronegative. In nucleotides, the sequence is TGTGCCAACCGCCCGACTAGCGACAAAATCGGGTCGGATACGCAGTATTTT. It translates as CANRPTSDKIGSDTQYF.